This is a list of T cell receptor beta chains from one sample in a study of technical replicates of blood from a few donors. Method: immunoSEQ multiplex PCR; TCRdb's copy keeps in-frame clones and lacks some. This sample has 100,000 or so clones, with around 96% found just once. Input material: T cells isolated from PBMCs. Source of these receptors: a human donor in good health. Each CDR3 is given with its conserved first and last residue. A D gene is named only where the DNA matches it firmly. Some rows have no size entry. The others give once, few or many, or a class for an expanded clone.

CASSFFRGQNTEAFF,TGTGCCAGCAGTTTCTTCAGGGGGCAAAACACTGAAGCTTTCTTT,once,TRBV27,TRBD1,TRBJ1-1
CASSQDIQGWETQYF,TGCGCCAGCAGCCAAGATATACAGGGGTGGGAGACCCAGTACTTC,-,TRBV4-1,TRBD1,TRBJ2-5
CATSRDRQKGTEGTEAFF,TGTGCCACCAGCAGAGATCGGCAGAAGGGGACTGAGGGCACTGAAGCTTTCTTT,-,TRBV15,-,TRBJ1-1
CAWSVTAGTEAFF,TGTGCCTGGAGTGTGACAGCTGGAACTGAAGCTTTCTTT,-,TRBV30,-,TRBJ1-1
CASSLIPTNYGYTF,TGTGCCAGCAGCTTAATTCCCACTAACTATGGCTACACCTTC,once,TRBV7-9,-,TRBJ1-2
CASSLWAGVINSPLHF,TGTGCCAGCAGTTTATGGGCAGGGGTCATAAATTCACCCCTCCACTTT,-,TRBV27,-,TRBJ1-6
CASSLRLADSYEQYF,TGTGCCAGCAGCCTAAGACTAGCGGACTCCTACGAGCAGTACTTC,once,TRBV11-2,TRBD2,TRBJ2-7
CASSLALGRGLVHEQYF,TGCGCCAGCAGCTTGGCCTTAGGCAGGGGGTTAGTCCACGAGCAGTACTTC,-,TRBV5-1,TRBD1,TRBJ2-7
CASKPGTSRVYEQYF,TGTGCCAGCAAACCCGGGACTAGCAGAGTCTACGAGCAGTACTTC,-,TRBV27,TRBD2,TRBJ2-7
CASSSWDIQIDANYGYTF,TGTGCCAGCAGCTCCTGGGACATCCAAATCGACGCTAACTATGGCTACACCTTC,-,TRBV11-2,-,TRBJ1-2
CASSEWDRGNQPQHF,TGTGCCAGCAGTGAATGGGACAGGGGCAATCAGCCCCAGCATTTT,once,TRBV6-1,TRBD1,TRBJ1-5
CASSVGPSGGRAHTGELFF,TGTGCCAGCAGCGTAGGTCCGTCGGGCGGGAGGGCCCACACCGGGGAGCTGTTTTTT,-,TRBV9,TRBD2,TRBJ2-2
CASSPTFGGGVSYEQYF,TGCGCCAGCAGCCCAACATTCGGCGGGGGGGTTTCCTACGAGCAGTACTTC,-,TRBV4-1,TRBD2,TRBJ2-7
CASRFPGGRGEQYF,TGTGCCAGCAGGTTCCCCGGGGGTCGGGGCGAGCAGTACTTC,-,TRBV5-5,-,TRBJ2-7
CAGSVGQGAYEQYF,TGTGCCGGGTCCGTAGGACAGGGGGCCTACGAGCAGTACTTC,-,TRBV2,TRBD1,TRBJ2-7
CASSERDSGPQHF,TGTGCCAGCAGTGAAAGGGACTCGGGGCCCCAGCATTTT,-,TRBV2,-,TRBJ1-5
CASRGQMNTEAFF,TGTGCCAGCAGAGGACAGATGAACACTGAAGCTTTCTTT,-,TRBV6-1,-,TRBJ1-1
CASSSTGGEWETQYF,TGTGCCAGCAGCTCCACGGGGGGAGAATGGGAGACCCAGTACTTC,-,TRBV7-6,TRBD2,TRBJ2-5
CASSDNRDLWGSNQPQHF,TGTGCCAGCAGTGATAACAGGGATCTATGGGGGAGCAATCAGCCCCAGCATTTT,-,TRBV6-1,-,TRBJ1-5
CASRGTGWDYEQYF,TGTGCCAGCCGTGGGACAGGGTGGGATTACGAGCAGTACTTC,once,TRBV6-5,TRBD1,TRBJ2-7
CASSQAPGTSGNTGELFF,TGCGCCAGCAGCCAGGCCCCGGGGACTAGCGGTAACACCGGGGAGCTGTTTTTT,-,TRBV4-1,TRBD2,TRBJ2-2
CASSGTSGDNEQFF,TGCGCCAGCTCTGGGACTAGCGGGGACAATGAGCAGTTCTTC,once,TRBV10-2,TRBD2,TRBJ2-1
CAAGPGLFTDTQYF,TGTGCCGCGGGCCCGGGACTTTTCACAGATACGCAGTATTTT,-,TRBV7-8,-,TRBJ2-3
CASRPKDRDNEQFF,TGTGCCAGCAGACCGAAGGACAGGGACAATGAGCAGTTCTTC,-,TRBV5-4,TRBD1,TRBJ2-1
CASSPALGDGYTF,TGTGCCAGCAGTCCCGCGTTAGGGGATGGCTACACCTTC,-,TRBV28,-,TRBJ1-2
CASSLQGAGGRGYTF,TGTGCCAGCAGCTTACAGGGGGCCGGGGGCCGTGGCTACACCTTC,-,TRBV5-4,TRBD1,TRBJ1-2
CASSQEQWPILNTEAFF,TGTGCCAGCAGCCAAGAACAGTGGCCTATCTTGAACACTGAAGCTTTCTTT,few,TRBV14,-,TRBJ1-1
CASSHYTGELFF,TGTGCCAGCAGCCATTACACCGGGGAGCTGTTTTTT,-,TRBV7-8,-,TRBJ2-2
CASSLASGNNEQFF,TGTGCTAGCAGCTTAGCTAGCGGTAACAATGAGCAGTTCTTC,-,TRBV7-7,TRBD2,TRBJ2-1
CASAQGNTEAFF,TGTGCCAGCGCGCAGGGGAACACTGAAGCTTTCTTT,-,TRBV6-5,-,TRBJ1-1
CASSAYKDNEQFF,TGTGCCAGCAGCGCCTATAAAGATAATGAGCAGTTCTTC,-,TRBV9,-,TRBJ2-1
CASSIGKTRGLYLYEKLFF,TGTGCCAGTAGTATCGGAAAAACCAGGGGGCTCTATCTTTATGAAAAACTGTTTTTT,-,TRBV19,TRBD1,TRBJ1-4